This T cell receptor beta chain was obtained from a study of blood T cell repertoires in COVID-19. About the study: There were acute and convalescent COVID-19 samples, and they came from the United States, Italy and Spain. From T cells, B-cell-depleted T cells, or PBMCs came the material, which was cDNA or gDNA.

This CDR3 has 12 residues. Per germline, CDR1 SEHNR and CDR2 FQNEAQ (reference sequence). Trimming took off 7 bases at V and 3 bases at J, with 7 bases between the two ends. In the authors' methods: Researchers report that nucleated cell counts were estimated from reference gene primer amplification. Assay used: immunoSEQ multiplex PCR; TCRdb lists only in-frame clones, some missing. From that table come the V and J calls and clone size; the DNA was used to work out D and trimming. The sample records about 140,000 clones, more than 75% being singletons. This clone was seen ten or more times. Sequenced sample: peripheral blood. The origin of this receptor is an elderly man with acute or convalescent COVID-19. J is TRBJ1-5 and V is TRBV7-9; D uncertain. CDR3 region: CASTADNQPQHF. DNA of the CDR3: TGTGCCAGCACGGCAGACAATCAGCCCCAGCATTTT.